What follows are 13 T cell receptor beta chains derived from one specimen sequenced in a study of Graves' ophthalmopathy and Graves' hyperthyroidism. Amplified TCR beta CDR3 regions were obtained using RNA transcripts as template. The authors performed first-round RT-PCR with HTBI primers and then a second-round multiplex PCR. Using its own MiXCR run on the multiplex PCR reads, TCRdb lists one record per CDR3 protein. Among 900,000 to 1,200,000 distinct CDR3 sequences listed, 35% to 40% were seen once. Sequencing used peripheral blood or thyroid tissue (not recorded which). The source of these receptors is an adult man with Graves' hyperthyroidism.

The CDR3 reads CASSQYVGEAFF. In DNA, the CDR3 is TGTGCCAGCAGCCAGTATGTGGGGGAAGCTTTCTTT. This rearrangement joins TRBV7-9 to TRBJ1-1; D is uncertain. The germline gives CDR1 SEHNR, CDR2 FQNEAQ (reference sequence). V lost 5 bases and J lost 8, with 12 bases in between. The CDR3 runs 12 residues.

The chain carries TRBV11-1 and TRBJ2-3, with a tentative D call TRBD2 (6 bases). The CDR3 loop spans 14 amino acids. V was trimmed by 5 bases and J by 2 bases, leaving 11 bases between them. Germline V lookup: CDR1 SGHAT, CDR2 FQDESV (reference sequence). The CDR3 region is CASSPGGITDTQYF. For the CDR3, the DNA is TGTGCCAGCAGCCCCGGCGGGATCACAGATACGCAGTATTTT. Full variable domain (missing parts from reference TRBV11-1 and TRBJ2-3): EAEVAQSPRYKITEKSQAVAFWCDPISGHATLYWYRQILGQGPELLVQFQDESVVDDSQLPKDRFSAERLKGVDSTLKIQPAELGDSAMYLCASSPGGITDTQYFGPGTRLTVL.

Many counts were recorded for this clonotype. The chain links TRBV5-1 to TRBJ1-4; D unresolved. The CDR3 runs to 12 residues. V was shortened by 1 base and J by 6 bases, with 4 bases between the two germline ends. In germline, CDR1 is SGHRS, CDR2 YFSETQ. The CDR3 here is CASSLSDEKLFF. As DNA, the CDR3 is TGCGCCAGCAGCTTGAGTGATGAAAAACTGTTTTTT.

This clonotype was detected a few times. The gene calls are TRBV7-2 and TRBJ1-1; D gene uncertain. CDR1 is SGHTA, CDR2 FQGNSA, per germline. V shed 3 bases and J shed 7 bases, with 6 bases lying between them. The CDR3 spans 11 residues. CDR3 sequence (DNA): TGTGCCAGCAGCTTTTATAGTGAAGCTTTCTTT. Amino acid sequence: CASSFYSEAFF.

This clonotype was counted ten times or more. This chain connects TRBV10-3 to TRBJ2-2, with a tentative D call TRBD2 (6 bases). The CDR3 length is 14 residues. CDR1 and CDR2 (germline): ENHRY, SYGVKD. V was clipped by 3 bases and J by 3 bases, with 8 bases between them. The chain's CDR3 is CAISERLDTGELFF. Written as DNA, the CDR3 is TGTGCCATCAGTGAAAGACTAGACACCGGGGAGCTGTTTTTT.

This clonotype was counted at least ten times. The V call is TRBV12-3 or TRBV12-4, the J call TRBJ1-2; D is undetermined. CDR3 length equals 14 residues. V shed 5 bases and J shed 4 bases, with 14 bases lying between them. This CDR3 reads CASSGDILVYGYTF. In DNA, the CDR3 is TGTGCCAGCAGTGGAGACATTCTGGTCTATGGCTACACCTTC.

This clonotype was seen many times. The rearrangement links TRBV9 to TRBJ2-7, with 7 bases identical to TRBD1. J gave up 2 bases and V 0 bases, and 5 bases lay outside the gene matches. The germline gives CDR1 SGDLS, CDR2 YYNGEE. The length of the CDR3 is 15 residues. CDR3 nucleotide sequence: TGTGCCAGCAGCGTAGAGGGACAGCCCACCTACGAGCAGTACTTC. Protein sequence: CASSVEGQPTYEQYF. Together with reference TRBV9 and TRBJ2-7, the CDR3 gives the full variable domain: DSGVTQTPKHLITATGQRVTLRCSPRSGDLSVYWYQQSLDQGLQFLIQYYNGEERAKGNILERFSAQQFPDLHSELNLSSLELGDSALYFCASSVEGQPTYEQYFGPGTRLTVT.

This clonotype was counted ten times or more. The chain couples TRBV24-1 to TRBJ2-2; D gene uncertain. This CDR3 has 14 amino acids. The V gene's germline CDR1 is KGHDR and CDR2 SFDVKD. V was clipped by 3 bases and J by 9 bases, with 13 bases between them. CDR3 sequence: CATSDTLSGWELFF. CDR3 sequence (DNA): TGTGCCACCAGTGATACCCTCTCGGGCTGGGAGCTGTTTTTT.

This clonotype showed up just once. Sequence at one end of the junction differs from germline and may be a read error. The rearrangement uses TRBV2 and TRBJ2-7; TRBD2 matches 15 bases. This CDR3 comprises 14 residues. Germline V gene data show CDR1 as SNHLY and CDR2 as FYNNEI. CDR3 DNA: TGTGCCAGCAGGGGACTAGCGGGAGGCGGGGAGCATTACTTC. Translation gives CASRGLAGGGEHYF. Variable domain in full (rest from reference TRBV2 and TRBJ2-7): EPEVTQTPSHQVTQMGQEVILRCVPISNHLYFYWYRQILGQKVEFLVSFYNNEISEKSEIFDDQFSVERPDGSNFTLKIRSTKLEDSAMYFCASRGLAGGGEHYFGPGTRLTVT.

The chain is built from TRBV12-3 or TRBV12-4 and TRBJ1-5; D is ambiguous. The CDR3 totals 13 residues. Trimming took 1 base from V and 6 from J, leaving 7 bases between them. DNA of the CDR3: TGTGCCAGCAGTTTAGAGGATGGTCAGCCCCAGCATTTT. It translates to CASSLEDGQPQHF.

The rearrangement uses TRBV29-1 and TRBJ1-5, with a weak D call TRBD1 (6 bases). Trimming took off 5 bases at V and 4 bases at J, with 21 bases between the two ends. The V gene's germline CDR1 is SQVTM and CDR2 ANQGSEA. The CDR3 loop spans 16 amino acids. For the CDR3, the DNA is TGCAGCGTTAGAGTGAGAGGGGGGACAAGAAATCAGCCCCAGCATTTT. It specifies CSVRVRGGTRNQPQHF.

The gene calls are TRBV2 and TRBJ2-7; 11 positions agree with TRBD2. Germline values: CDR1 SNHLY, CDR2 FYNNEI. This CDR3 has 15 amino acids. Trimming cost V 6 bases and J 3 bases; bases outside gene matches: 7. CDR3 in amino acids: CASSFTSGGHYEQYF. The CDR3 DNA reads as TGTGCCAGCAGCTTCACTAGCGGGGGCCACTACGAGCAGTACTTC.

The V call is TRBV25-1, the J call TRBJ1-2; D perhaps matches TRBD1 (5 bases). CDR1 and CDR2 from the germline V gene are MGHDK and SYGVNS. Trimming stripped 4 bases from V and 8 bases from J, with 17 bases between. The CDR3 is 14 amino acids. CDR3 residues: CASSADPRVGGYTF. The CDR3 coding sequence is TGTGCCAGCAGTGCCGACCCCAGGGTTGGCGGCTACACCTTC.